This record looks at one T cell receptor beta chain sequence and its context. The sample carries other DNA sequences with the same CDR3. This specimen belongs to a study of T cell changes during pregnancy in multiple sclerosis. Clones were sequenced by immunoSEQ multiplex PCR, and TCRdb holds only the in-frame ones, with some missing. Of tens of thousands of clones listed, around nine tenths were seen once; the top ten hold about 13%. Germline-derived CDR1 and CDR2 are LNHNV and YYDKDF (reference sequence). The CDR3 contains 13 residues. V dropped 9 bases and J dropped 5 bases, with 14 bases sitting between them.

This TCR came from a female donor in good health, enrolled as a control in a pregnancy study. The chain uses TRBV15 and TRBJ1-5; no firm D call. This sample comprised CD8+ T cells from peripheral blood mononuclear cells, obtained in the first trimester of pregnancy. The CDR3 DNA is TGTGCCACGAGACAAGGCACCCATCAGCCCCAGCATTTT. Residues: CATRQGTHQPQHF. Supplemented by reference TRBV15 and TRBJ1-5, the full variable domain reads DAMVIQNPRYQVTQFGKPVTLSCSQTLNHNVMYWYQQKSSQAPKLLFHYYDKDFNNEADTPDNFQSRRPNTSFCFLDIRSPGLGDTAMYLCATRQGTHQPQHFGDGTRLSIL.